Listed below are T cell receptor beta chains from one sample, sequenced in a study of T-cell memory formation after mild COVID-19. MiXCR, applied by TCRdb to the 5' RACE reads, yields one record per CDR3 protein. The data show 350,000 or so distinct CDR3 sequences, roughly 20% seen once. The sample consisted of PBMCs or a T cell subset sorted from them (not recorded which). The receptors come from a man aged 18-30 years who had mild COVID-19 (a few samples of this study predate the infection). Cell type and time point are not known. The CDR3 runs from the conserved cysteine through the conserved F or W. Fields, in order: clone size, J gene, D gene, V gene, CDR3 DNA, CDR3 protein. The D gene is left open where the match is weak. Some rows mark clone size as missing; the rest say once, few, many or name a class of expanded clone.

>.|TRBJ2-7|TRBD2|TRBV12-3/TRBV12-4
TGTGCCAGCAGGGTACTAGCGGGGGGCGAGCAGTACTTC
CASRVLAGGEQYF
>.|TRBJ2-1|TRBD1|TRBV4-3
TGCGCCAGAAGCCAAGTTCAGGGGGCTGGGAACAATGAGCAGTTCTTC
CARSQVQGAGNNEQFF
>few|TRBJ1-5|.|TRBV6-5
TGTGCCAGCACCCCGGAGGGGGGGCAGCCCCAGCATTTT
CASTPEGGQPQHF
>few|TRBJ2-3|TRBD2|TRBV9
TGTGCCAGCAGCCACAGCGGGGGCACAGATACGCAGTATTTT
CASSHSGGTDTQYF
>once|TRBJ2-3|TRBD2|TRBV7-6
TGTGCCAGCAGCTTACGGGCTAGCGGGGGACCCACAGATACGCAGTATTTT
CASSLRASGGPTDTQYF
>few|TRBJ1-1|.|TRBV5-1
TGCGCCAGCAGCCCGTCCGGAACGAACACTGAAGCTTTCTTT
CASSPSGTNTEAFF
>.|TRBJ1-2|.|TRBV29-1
TGCAGCGTAGGGTCCACAGGAATCTATGGCTACACCTTC
CSVGSTGIYGYTF
>few|TRBJ1-5|TRBD1|TRBV19
TGTGCCAGTAGTCGGACAGGGGGAGGCAATCAGCCCCAGCATTTT
CASSRTGGGNQPQHF
>.|TRBJ1-5|.|TRBV12-3/TRBV12-4
TGTGCCAGCAGTTTCGAGGGCTTCGATCAGCCCCAGCATTTT
CASSFEGFDQPQHF
>many|TRBJ2-7|.|TRBV5-1
TGCGCCAGCCGCCGGCCCGACGGGGGGCCGTACGAGCAGTACTTC
CASRRPDGGPYEQYF
>once|TRBJ2-2|.|TRBV3-1
TGTGCCAGCAGCCTCCTTTGGGGGCGCGCGAACACCGGGGAGCTGTTTTTT
CASSLLWGRANTGELFF
>few|TRBJ2-2|TRBD1|TRBV7-9
TGTGCCAGCAGCGCACAGGGGGCGTACGGGGAGCTGTTTTTT
CASSAQGAYGELFF
>many|TRBJ1-5|.|TRBV7-8
TGTGCCAGCAGCTTAAGGGAGGTGGATAGCAATCAGCCCCAGCATTTT
CASSLREVDSNQPQHF
>many|TRBJ2-5|.|TRBV28
TGTGCCAGCAGTGAGGGCGGGGAGACCCAGTACTTC
CASSEGGETQYF
>.|TRBJ1-1|.|TRBV5-4
TGTGCCAGCAGCTCAACCAGGGGAAGGGTAACTGAAGCTTTCTTT
CASSSTRGRVTEAFF
>few|TRBJ2-5|.|TRBV7-9
TGTGCCAGCAGGTCCAGGGCGGCGTTGGAGACCCAGTACTTC
CASRSRAALETQYF
>.|TRBJ2-2|TRBD1|TRBV5-1
TGCGCCAGCTTACCCGACAGGGCCAGGAACACCGGGGAGCTGTTTTTT
CASLPDRARNTGELFF
>few|TRBJ2-3|TRBD2|TRBV6-5
TGTGCGAGCGGGGGCCAAACTAGCACAGATACGCAGTATTTT
CASGGQTSTDTQYF
>few|TRBJ1-5|.|TRBV5-8
TGTGCCAGCAGCTGGGGGCTCCTCAATCAGCCCCAGCATTTT
CASSWGLLNQPQHF
>few|TRBJ2-5|.|TRBV5-6
TGTGCCAGCAGCTTGTGGGCAGCGGTACAAGAGACCCAGTACTTC
CASSLWAAVQETQYF
>few|TRBJ2-2|TRBD1|TRBV7-3
TGTGCCAGCAGCCGGGGACAGGGTTTGACCGGGGAGCTGTTTTTT
CASSRGQGLTGELFF
>few|TRBJ2-3|.|TRBV7-9
TGTGCCAGCAGCTTAAGTGGCGATTCCACGCAGTATTTT
CASSLSGDSTQYF
>few|TRBJ2-5|TRBD2|TRBV9
TGTGCCAGCAGCGTAGAGAAGCGGGGGGGACAAGAGACCCAGTACTTC
CASSVEKRGGQETQYF
>few|TRBJ1-5|.|TRBV4-1
TGCGCCAGCAGCCAAGATCGACCGGAGCTGGGTCAGCCCCAGCATTTT
CASSQDRPELGQPQHF
>many|TRBJ2-2|.|TRBV5-1
TGCGCCAGCAGCTTTTACAGGAACACCGGGGAGCTGTTTTTT
CASSFYRNTGELFF
>many|TRBJ2-3|.|TRBV5-1
TGCGCCAGCAGCACGCATCTGGGGCCAGATACGCAGTATTTT
CASSTHLGPDTQYF
>many|TRBJ1-1|.|TRBV7-9
TGTGCCAGCAGCTTAACAAACACTGAAGCTTTCTTT
CASSLTNTEAFF
>few|TRBJ2-1|.|TRBV5-1
TGCGCCAGCACCTCGACACAGAGCTCCTACAATGAGCAGTTCTTC
CASTSTQSSYNEQFF
>.|TRBJ2-1|TRBD2|TRBV27
TGTGCCTCCGGGGGGGCAGATAGCTCCTACAATGAGCAGTTCTTC
CASGGADSSYNEQFF
>.|TRBJ1-3|.|TRBV30
TGTGCCTGGAGTTGGGGGTCTGGAAACACCATATATTTT
CAWSWGSGNTIYF
>.|TRBJ2-1|.|TRBV24-1
TGTGCCACCAGTGACCCCCTCAACAATGAGCAGTTCTTC
CATSDPLNNEQFF
>.|TRBJ2-5|.|TRBV7-2
TGTGCCAGCAGCTTAATAGGGTCGACTTTGTACCAAGAGACCCAGTACTTC
CASSLIGSTLYQETQYF
>few|TRBJ2-2|.|TRBV4-1
TGCGCCAGCAGCCAAGATAACGCACCCGGGGAGCTGTTTTTT
CASSQDNAPGELFF
>few|TRBJ2-5|.|TRBV15
TGTGCCACCAGCAGATCCAGCGGATTCCAAGAGACCCAGTACTTC
CATSRSSGFQETQYF
>.|TRBJ1-2|.|TRBV5-1
TGCGCCAGCAGCTTGGATGGGAGTAACTATGGCTACACCTTC
CASSLDGSNYGYTF
>few|TRBJ1-2|.|TRBV12-3/TRBV12-4
TGTGCCAGCAGTTTGACAGGAGGCTACACCTTC
CASSLTGGYTF
>many|TRBJ2-1|TRBD1|TRBV6-1
TGTGCCAGCAGCCGCAGGGGGAATTCACTCAGCAACAATGAGCAGTTCTTC
CASSRRGNSLSNNEQFF
>.|TRBJ1-2|TRBD1|TRBV5-8
TGTGCCAGCAGGACGGGACAGGGAATTGGGGGCTACACCTTC
CASRTGQGIGGYTF
>.|TRBJ2-1|TRBD2|TRBV15
TGTGCCACCAGCCGTCGACTAGCGGACGCCAATGAGCAGTTCTTC
CATSRRLADANEQFF
>few|TRBJ1-1|.|TRBV6-5
TGTGCCAGCAGTTACACTGGACAGGAAGCTTTCTTT
CASSYTGQEAFF
>once|TRBJ2-2|.|TRBV5-5
TGTGCCAGCAGCTTGTGGCGCTTCGCGAACACCGGGGAGCTGTTTTTT
CASSLWRFANTGELFF
>.|TRBJ2-3|TRBD2|TRBV7-3
TGTGCCAGCAGCTTCTCCGGGACTAGCGGGGCAGGAGATACGCAGTATTTT
CASSFSGTSGAGDTQYF
>few|TRBJ1-2|TRBD1|TRBV5-1
TGCGCCAGCAGCCCCGACAGGGATGGCTACACCTTC
CASSPDRDGYTF
>.|TRBJ1-2|.|TRBV27
TGTGCCAGCAGTCCCCAAGGACCATATGGCTACACCTTC
CASSPQGPYGYTF
>few|TRBJ1-2|.|TRBV28
TGTGCCAGCAGAACTCCCGGGACCTATGGCTACACCTTC
CASRTPGTYGYTF
>many|TRBJ1-3|.|TRBV18
TGTGCCAGCTCACTTGACAGGAGCAGAAACACCATATATTTT
CASSLDRSRNTIYF
>.|TRBJ2-1|.|TRBV30
TGTGCCTGGGGCCATTCGGGACTCTCCACTGAGCAGTTCTTC
CAWGHSGLSTEQFF
>few|TRBJ1-1|TRBD1|TRBV7-9
TGTGCCAGCAGCCCATCGAAATTGGACAGGGAGAACACTGAAGCTTTCTTT
CASSPSKLDRENTEAFF
>few|TRBJ2-5|.|TRBV5-1
TGCGCCAGCAGCCACGCCGGGACCCCGGGAGAGACCCAGTACTTC
CASSHAGTPGETQYF
>many|TRBJ2-5|.|TRBV12-3/TRBV12-4
TGTGCCAGCCCCCTGGGTGGGGCAAGGCAAGAGACCCAGTACTTC
CASPLGGARQETQYF
>.|TRBJ1-1|.|TRBV7-2
TGTGCCAGCAGCCCTCCTTCCAGGATGTTTGAAGCTTTCTTT
CASSPPSRMFEAFF
>few|TRBJ1-1|.|TRBV28
TGTGCCAGCGCCTTGGGGTTCACTGAAGCTTTCTTT
CASALGFTEAFF